The following is a T cell receptor beta chain sequence with its context. Assay: immunoSEQ multiplex PCR; the TCRdb copy retains only in-frame clones and omits some. The sample consists of around 100,000 clones, around nine tenths of them appearing once. This CDR3 is 16 amino acids long. Deletions cut 0 bases from V and 2 bases from J, with 13 bases between. Germline CDR1 MGHRA, CDR2 YSYEKL. The data were taken from a study of T cell responses to AZD1222 COVID-19 vaccine. Sequences were derived from peripheral blood, sampled on day 0 of AZD1222 vaccination. The sequence was obtained from an adult in good health. V and J are TRBV4-1 and TRBJ1-1, with D perhaps matching TRBD1 (5 bases). This CDR3 is CASSQEMTAQNTEAFF. The CDR3 coding sequence is TGCGCCAGCAGCCAAGAAATGACAGCCCAAAACACTGAAGCTTTCTTT.